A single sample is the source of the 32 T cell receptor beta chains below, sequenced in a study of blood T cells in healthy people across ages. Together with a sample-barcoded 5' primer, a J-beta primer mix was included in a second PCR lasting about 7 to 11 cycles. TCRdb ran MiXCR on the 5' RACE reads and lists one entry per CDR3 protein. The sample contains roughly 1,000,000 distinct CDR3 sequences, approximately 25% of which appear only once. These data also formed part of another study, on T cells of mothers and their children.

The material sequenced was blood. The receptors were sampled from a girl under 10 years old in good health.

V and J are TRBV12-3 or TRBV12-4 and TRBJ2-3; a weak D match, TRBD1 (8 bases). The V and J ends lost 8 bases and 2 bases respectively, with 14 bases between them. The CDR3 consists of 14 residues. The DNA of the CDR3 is TGTGCCAGCGGAACAGGGGGGGACACAGATACGCAGTATTTT. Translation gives CASGTGGDTDTQYF.

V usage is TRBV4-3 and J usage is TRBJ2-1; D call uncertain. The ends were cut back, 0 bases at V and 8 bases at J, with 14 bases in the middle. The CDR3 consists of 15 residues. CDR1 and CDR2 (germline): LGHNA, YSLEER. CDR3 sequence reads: CASSQEGSGNDEQFF. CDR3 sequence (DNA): TGCGCCAGCAGCCAAGAGGGGTCAGGCAATGATGAGCAGTTCTTC.

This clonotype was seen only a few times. The CDR3 region is CSARDLRNGGNVAFF. The CDR3 nucleotides are TGCAGTGCTAGAGATCTACGAAACGGGGGTAATGTGGCTTTCTTT. The chain carries TRBV20-1 and TRBJ1-1, with TRBD1 as a possible D gene (5 bases). The CDR3 is 15 residues long. V was pared by 0 bases and J by 11 bases, with 22 bases between. Germline loops: CDR1 DFQATT, CDR2 SNEGSKA (reference sequence).

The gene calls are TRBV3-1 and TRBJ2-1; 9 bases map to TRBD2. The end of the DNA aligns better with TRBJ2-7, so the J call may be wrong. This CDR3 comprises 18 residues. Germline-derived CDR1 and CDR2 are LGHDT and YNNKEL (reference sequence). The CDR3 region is CASSQDTKAGGSGYEQYF. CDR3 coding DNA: TGTGCCAGCAGCCAAGATACGAAAGCGGGGGGCTCCGGCTACGAGCAGTACTTC.

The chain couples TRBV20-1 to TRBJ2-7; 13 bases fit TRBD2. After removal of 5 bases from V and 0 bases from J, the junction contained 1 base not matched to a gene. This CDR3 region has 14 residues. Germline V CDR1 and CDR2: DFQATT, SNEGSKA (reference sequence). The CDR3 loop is CSAWTSGGSYEQYF. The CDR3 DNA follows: TGCAGTGCTTGGACTAGCGGGGGCTCCTACGAGCAGTACTTC.

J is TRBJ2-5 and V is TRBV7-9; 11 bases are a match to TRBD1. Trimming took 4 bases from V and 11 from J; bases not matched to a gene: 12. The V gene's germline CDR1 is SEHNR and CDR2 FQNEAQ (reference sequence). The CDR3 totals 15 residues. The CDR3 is CASSSSGQGAGGQYF. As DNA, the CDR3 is TGTGCCAGCAGCTCTAGTGGACAGGGGGCCGGGGGGCAGTACTTC.

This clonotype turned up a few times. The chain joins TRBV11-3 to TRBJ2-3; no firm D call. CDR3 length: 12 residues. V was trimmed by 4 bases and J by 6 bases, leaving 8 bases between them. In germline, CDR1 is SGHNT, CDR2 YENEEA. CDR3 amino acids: CASSSEGDTQYF. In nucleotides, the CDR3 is TGTGCCAGCAGCTCCGAAGGGGATACGCAGTATTTT.

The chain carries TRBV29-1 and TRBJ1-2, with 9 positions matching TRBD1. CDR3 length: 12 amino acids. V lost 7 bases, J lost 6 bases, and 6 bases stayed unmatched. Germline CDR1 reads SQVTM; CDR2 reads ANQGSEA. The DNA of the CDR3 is TGCAGCGGTGGACAGGGGCTAGATGGCTACACCTTC. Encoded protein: CSGGQGLDGYTF.

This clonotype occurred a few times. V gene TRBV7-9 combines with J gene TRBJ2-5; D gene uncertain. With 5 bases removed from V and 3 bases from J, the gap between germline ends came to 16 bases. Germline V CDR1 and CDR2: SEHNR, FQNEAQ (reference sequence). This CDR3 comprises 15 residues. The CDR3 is CASSLPLKFKETQYF. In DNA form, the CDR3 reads TGTGCCAGCAGCCTCCCCCTCAAATTCAAAGAGACCCAGTACTTC.

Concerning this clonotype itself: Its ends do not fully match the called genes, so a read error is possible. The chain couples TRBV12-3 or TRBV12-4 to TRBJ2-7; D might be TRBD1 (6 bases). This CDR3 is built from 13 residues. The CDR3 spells CVSAPGVLYEQYF. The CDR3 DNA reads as TGTGTCAGCGCCCCAGGGGTTCTCTACGAGCAGTACTTC.

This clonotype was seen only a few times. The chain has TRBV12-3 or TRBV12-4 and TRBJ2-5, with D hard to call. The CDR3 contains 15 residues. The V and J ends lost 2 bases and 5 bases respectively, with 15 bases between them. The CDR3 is CASSLYLDLVETQYF. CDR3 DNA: TGTGCCAGCAGTTTATATCTCGACCTAGTTGAGACCCAGTACTTC.

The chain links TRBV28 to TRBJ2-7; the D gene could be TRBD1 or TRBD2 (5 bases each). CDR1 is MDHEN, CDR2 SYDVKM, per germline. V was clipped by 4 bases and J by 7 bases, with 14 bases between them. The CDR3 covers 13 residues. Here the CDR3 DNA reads TGTGCCAGCAGTTCCCTTGGGGGAACAGAGCAGTACTTC. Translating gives CASSSLGGTEQYF.

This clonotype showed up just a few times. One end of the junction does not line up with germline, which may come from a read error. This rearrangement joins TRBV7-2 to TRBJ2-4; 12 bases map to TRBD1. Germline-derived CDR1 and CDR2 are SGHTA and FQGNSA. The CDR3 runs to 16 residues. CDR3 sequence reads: CASSLSGTGGQNIQYF. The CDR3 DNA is TGCGCCAGCAGCTTAAGCGGGACAGGGGGCCAAAACATTCAGTACTTC.

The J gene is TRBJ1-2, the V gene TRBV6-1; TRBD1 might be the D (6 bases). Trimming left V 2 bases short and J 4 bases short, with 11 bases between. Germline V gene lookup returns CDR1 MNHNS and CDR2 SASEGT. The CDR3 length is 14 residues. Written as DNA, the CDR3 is TGTGCCAGCAGTGAAATTGGACAGTCCTATGGCTACACCTTC. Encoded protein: CASSEIGQSYGYTF.

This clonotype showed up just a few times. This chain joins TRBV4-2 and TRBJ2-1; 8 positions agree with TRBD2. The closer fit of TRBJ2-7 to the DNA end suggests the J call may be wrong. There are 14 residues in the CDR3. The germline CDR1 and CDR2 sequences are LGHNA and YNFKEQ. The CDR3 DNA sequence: TGTGCCAGCAGCCAGGGACTAGGAGCTAACGAGCAGTACTTC. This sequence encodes CASSQGLGANEQYF.

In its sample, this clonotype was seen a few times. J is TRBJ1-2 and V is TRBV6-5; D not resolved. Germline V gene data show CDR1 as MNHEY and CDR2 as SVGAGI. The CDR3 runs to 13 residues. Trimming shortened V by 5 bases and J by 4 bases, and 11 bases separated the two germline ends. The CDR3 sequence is CASSREVAYGYTF. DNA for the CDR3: TGTGCCAGCAGTCGAGAAGTCGCCTATGGCTACACCTTC.

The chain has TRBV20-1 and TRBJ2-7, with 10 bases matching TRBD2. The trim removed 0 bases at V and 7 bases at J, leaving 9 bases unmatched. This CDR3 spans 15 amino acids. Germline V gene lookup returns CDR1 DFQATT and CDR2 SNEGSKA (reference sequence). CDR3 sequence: CSARDTPSGSREQYF. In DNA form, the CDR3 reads TGCAGTGCTAGAGATACTCCTAGCGGGAGTCGTGAGCAGTACTTC.

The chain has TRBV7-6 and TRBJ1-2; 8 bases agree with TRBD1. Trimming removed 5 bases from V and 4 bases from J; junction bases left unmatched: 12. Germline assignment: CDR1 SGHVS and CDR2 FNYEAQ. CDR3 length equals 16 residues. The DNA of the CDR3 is TGTGCCAGCAGCCCCCCTCCGGGACAGGACCCCTATGGCTACACCTTC. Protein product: CASSPPPGQDPYGYTF.

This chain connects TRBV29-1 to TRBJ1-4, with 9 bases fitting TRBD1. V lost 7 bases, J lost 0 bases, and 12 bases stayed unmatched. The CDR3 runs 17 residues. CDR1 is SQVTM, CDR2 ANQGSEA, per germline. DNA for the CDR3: TGCAGCGCCTGGACAGGGGCGGCCCTTGCAACTAATGAAAAACTGTTTTTT. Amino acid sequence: CSAWTGAALATNEKLFF. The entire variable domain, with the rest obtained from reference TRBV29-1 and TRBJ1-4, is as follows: SAVISQKPSRDICQRGTSLTIQCQVDSQVTMMFWYRQQPGQSLTLIATANQGSEATYESGFVIDKFPISRPNLTFSTLTVSNMSPEDSSIYLCSAWTGAALATNEKLFFGSGTQLSVL.

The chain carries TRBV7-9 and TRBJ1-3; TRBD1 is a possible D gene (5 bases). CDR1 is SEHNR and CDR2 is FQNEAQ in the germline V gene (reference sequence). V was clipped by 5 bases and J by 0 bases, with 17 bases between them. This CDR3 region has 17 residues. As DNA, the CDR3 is TGTGCCAGCAGCCAGGAAGGGGTATGGGACTCTGGAAACACCATATATTTT. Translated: CASSQEGVWDSGNTIYF.

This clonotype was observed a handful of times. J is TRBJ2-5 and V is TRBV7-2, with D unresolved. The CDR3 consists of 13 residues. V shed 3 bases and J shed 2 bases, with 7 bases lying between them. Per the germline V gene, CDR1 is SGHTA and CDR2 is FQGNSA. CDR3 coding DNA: TGTGCCAGCAGCTTTTCCCAGCAAGAGACCCAGTACTTC. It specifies CASSFSQQETQYF.

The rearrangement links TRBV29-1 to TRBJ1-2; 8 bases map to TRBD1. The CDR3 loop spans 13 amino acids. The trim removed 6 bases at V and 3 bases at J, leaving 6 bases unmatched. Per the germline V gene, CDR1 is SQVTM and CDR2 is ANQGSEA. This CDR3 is CSVQDRDYYGYTF. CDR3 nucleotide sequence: TGCAGCGTCCAGGACAGGGACTACTATGGCTACACCTTC. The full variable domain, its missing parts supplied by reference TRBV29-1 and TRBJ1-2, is SAVISQKPSRDICQRGTSLTIQCQVDSQVTMMFWYRQQPGQSLTLIATANQGSEATYESGFVIDKFPISRPNLTFSTLTVSNMSPEDSSIYLCSVQDRDYYGYTFGSGTRLTVV.

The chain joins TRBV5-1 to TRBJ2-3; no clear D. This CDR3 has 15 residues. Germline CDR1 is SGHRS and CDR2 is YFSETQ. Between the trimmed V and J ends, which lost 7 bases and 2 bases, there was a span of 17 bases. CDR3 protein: CASSKVGFNTDTQYF. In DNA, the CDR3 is TGCGCCAGCTCGAAAGTGGGGTTTAACACAGATACGCAGTATTTT.

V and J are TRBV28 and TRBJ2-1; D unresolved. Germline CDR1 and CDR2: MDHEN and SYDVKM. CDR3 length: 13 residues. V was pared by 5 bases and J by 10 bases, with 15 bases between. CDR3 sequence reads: CASSPLLSREQFF. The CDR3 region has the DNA TGTGCCAGCAGTCCCCTCCTCTCGCGGGAGCAGTTCTTC.

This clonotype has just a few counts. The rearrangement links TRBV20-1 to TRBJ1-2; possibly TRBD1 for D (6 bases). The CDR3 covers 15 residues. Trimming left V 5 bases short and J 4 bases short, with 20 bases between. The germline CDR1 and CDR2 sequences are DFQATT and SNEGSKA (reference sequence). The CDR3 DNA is TGCAGTGCTCCCCCGACCTGGGGGCAAGGCTATGGCTACACCTTC. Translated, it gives CSAPPTWGQGYGYTF.

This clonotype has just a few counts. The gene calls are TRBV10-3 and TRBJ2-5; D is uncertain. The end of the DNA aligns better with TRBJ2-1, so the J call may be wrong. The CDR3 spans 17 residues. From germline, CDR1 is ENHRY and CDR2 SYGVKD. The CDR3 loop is CAISESKVRGTWNEQFF. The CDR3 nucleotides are TGTGCCATCAGTGAGTCGAAGGTTCGAGGTACCTGGAATGAGCAGTTCTTC.

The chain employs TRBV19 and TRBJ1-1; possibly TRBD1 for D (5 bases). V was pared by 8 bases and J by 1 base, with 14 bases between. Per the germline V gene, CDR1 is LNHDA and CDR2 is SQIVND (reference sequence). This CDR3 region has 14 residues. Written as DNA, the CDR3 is TGTGCCAGTGCCGCAGGGAGGGCGAACACTGAAGCTTTCTTT. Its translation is CASAAGRANTEAFF.

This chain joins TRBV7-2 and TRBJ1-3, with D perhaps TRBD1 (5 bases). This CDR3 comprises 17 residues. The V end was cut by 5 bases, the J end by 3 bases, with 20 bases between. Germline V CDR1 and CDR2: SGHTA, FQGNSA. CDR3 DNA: TGTGCCAGCAGCCCCAGGGTATCCCCACGGGGTGGAAACACCATATATTTT. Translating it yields CASSPRVSPRGGNTIYF.

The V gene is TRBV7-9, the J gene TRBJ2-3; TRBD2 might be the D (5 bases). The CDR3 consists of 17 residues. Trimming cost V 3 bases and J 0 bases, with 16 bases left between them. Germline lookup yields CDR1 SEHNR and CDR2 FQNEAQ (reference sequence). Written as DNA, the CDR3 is TGTGCCAGCAGCTTTCCCCGGGTTAGAGGGAGCACAGATACGCAGTATTTT. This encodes CASSFPRVRGSTDTQYF.

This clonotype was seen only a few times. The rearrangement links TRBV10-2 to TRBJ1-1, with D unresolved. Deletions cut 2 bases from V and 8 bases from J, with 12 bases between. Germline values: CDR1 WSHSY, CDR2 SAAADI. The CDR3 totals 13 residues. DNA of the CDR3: TGCGCCAGCAGTGAGCCGAGTTTGTGGGAAGCTTTCTTT. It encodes CASSEPSLWEAFF.

CDR3 DNA: TGTGCCAGCAGTCCGTTGGTTGAGGCTAATGAAAAACTGTTTTTT. Residues: CASSPLVEANEKLFF. The chain recombines TRBV27 with TRBJ1-4; D is unresolved. The CDR3 consists of 15 residues. Germline V gene data show CDR1 as MNHEY and CDR2 as SMNVEV (reference sequence). Trimming removed 5 bases from V and 3 bases from J, with 13 bases in between. The full variable domain, in which reference TRBV27 and TRBJ1-4 provide the parts outside the CDR3, is EAQVTQNPRYLITVTGKKLTVTCSQNMNHEYMSWYRQDPGLGLRQIYYSMNVEVTDKGDVPEGYKVSRKEKRNFPLILESPSPNQTSLYFCASSPLVEANEKLFFGSGTQLSVL.

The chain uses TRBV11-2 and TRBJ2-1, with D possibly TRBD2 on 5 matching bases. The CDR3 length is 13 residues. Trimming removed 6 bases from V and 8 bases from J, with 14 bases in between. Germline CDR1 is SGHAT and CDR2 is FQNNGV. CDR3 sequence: CASSLFEEDEQFF. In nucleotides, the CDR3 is TGTGCCAGCAGTCTCTTTGAGGAGGATGAGCAGTTCTTC.